One and the same sample provided the 31 T cell receptor beta chains below, sequenced in a study of shared clonotypes between healthy human individuals. Produced via immunoSEQ multiplex PCR; TCRdb's table is partial and in-frame only. The sample includes about 2,500,000 clones, approximately 94% of them seen just once. Sequences were obtained from naive CD4+ T cells sorted from blood. The subset was: CD45RA+ positively selected. The source of these receptors is a man in his late teens or twenties in good health.

V and J are TRBV10-3 and TRBJ2-5; TRBD2 aligns across 10 bases. V was clipped by 6 bases and J by 4 bases; unmatched bases: 8. Looked up from germline, CDR1 is ENHRY and CDR2 is SYGVKD. The length of the CDR3 is 15 residues. For the CDR3, the DNA is TGTGCCATCAGACGAGCGGGGGGGCCAGGAGAGACCCAGTACTTC. Translated, it gives CAIRRAGGPGETQYF.

V and J are TRBV7-2 and TRBJ2-1; 7 bases fit TRBD2. CDR3 length: 15 amino acids. V trimming: 5 bases; J trimming: 3 bases; junction bases outside the gene matches: 7. Per the germline V gene, CDR1 is SGHTA and CDR2 is FQGNSA. DNA for the CDR3: TGTGCCAGCAGCCCAGCGGGAACTCACTACAATGAGCAGTTCTTC. Its protein product is CASSPAGTHYNEQFF.

The V call is TRBV6-1, the J call TRBJ1-3, with TRBD1 matching 7 bases. The ends lost 6 bases at V and 2 bases at J; junction bases unmatched: 7. The CDR3 runs to 15 residues. CDR1 is MNHNS, CDR2 SASEGT, per germline. The DNA of the CDR3 is TGTGCCAGCAGCGTTACAGGGGATACTGGAAACACCATATATTTT. This gives the protein CASSVTGDTGNTIYF.

The chain has TRBV10-3 and TRBJ1-2; D is uncertain. Per the germline V gene, CDR1 is ENHRY and CDR2 is SYGVKD. Trimming shortened V by 3 bases and J by 4 bases, and 18 bases separated the two germline ends. CDR3 length equals 16 residues. The chain's CDR3 is CAISDGEFGWSYGYTF. In DNA form, the CDR3 reads TGTGCCATCAGTGACGGGGAGTTCGGGTGGAGCTATGGCTACACCTTC.

The gene calls are TRBV5-4 and TRBJ1-2, with unresolved D. V lost 1 base and J 0 bases, leaving 7 bases between the germline ends. CDR1 is SGHNT, CDR2 YYREEE, per germline (reference sequence). The CDR3 is made up of 14 amino acids. CDR3 sequence reads: CASSLNPANYGYTF. In DNA form, the CDR3 reads TGTGCCAGCAGCTTGAATCCGGCTAACTATGGCTACACCTTC.

This chain connects TRBV5-1 to TRBJ1-4; unclear D gene. Germline V lookup: CDR1 SGHRS, CDR2 YFSETQ. CDR3 length equals 19 residues. V gave up 5 bases and J gave up 0 bases, with 23 bases separating them. CDR3 sequence (DNA): TGCGCCAGCAGTCAAGATCCTCCCGTTCGGATTACAACTAATGAAAAACTGTTTTTT. Translating it yields CASSQDPPVRITTNEKLFF.

The rearrangement joins TRBV6-5 to TRBJ2-2; D unresolved. The V gene lost 6 bases and the J gene lost 5 bases, with 10 bases spanning the gap. The CDR3 has 13 residues. Germline V CDR1 and CDR2: MNHEY, SVGAGI. The CDR3 reads CASSPSVTGELFF. CDR3 nucleotides: TGTGCCAGCAGCCCTAGTGTAACCGGGGAGCTGTTTTTT.

The chain employs TRBV5-4 and TRBJ2-1; the match to TRBD1 covers 10 bases. The CDR3 consists of 15 residues. V lost 5 bases and J lost 4; bases outside the gene matches: 6. Germline CDR1 reads SGHNT; CDR2 reads YYREEE (reference sequence). The CDR3 nucleotides read TGTGCCAGCAGATCCGGGACAGGGGTATACAATGAGCAGTTCTTC. Translation: CASRSGTGVYNEQFF.

V and J are TRBV5-6 and TRBJ1-3, with D unresolved. CDR1 and CDR2 (germline): SGHDT, YYEEEE. The CDR3 spans 16 residues. Trimming stripped 4 bases from V and 0 bases from J, with 14 bases between. The CDR3 DNA sequence: TGTGCCAGCAGCACGTTCCAAGGTCTCTCTGGAAACACCATATATTTT. It translates to CASSTFQGLSGNTIYF.

V gene TRBV4-2 combines with J gene TRBJ2-5; 8 bases map to TRBD2. V lost 5 bases, J lost 4 bases, and 9 bases stayed unmatched. The CDR3 sequence is 15 residues long. Germline assignment: CDR1 LGHNA and CDR2 YNFKEQ. The DNA of the CDR3 is TGTGCCAGCAGCGGGCTAGCGGGTGGTGCAGAGACCCAGTACTTC. It is translated as CASSGLAGGAETQYF.

The sample holds a few counts of this clone. This chain joins TRBV30 and TRBJ1-1, with D unclear. The ends were cut back, 0 bases at V and 1 base at J, with 9 bases in the middle. Germline CDR1 is GTSNPN and CDR2 is SVGIG (reference sequence). The CDR3 has 14 residues. The CDR3 nucleotides read TGTGCCTGGAGTGTCCAGGTTAAGAACACTGAAGCTTTCTTT. This sequence encodes CAWSVQVKNTEAFF.

V gene TRBV5-6 combines with J gene TRBJ1-6; D not certain. The germline V gene encodes CDR1 SGHDT and CDR2 YYEEEE. This CDR3 has 14 residues. V was cut by 4 bases and J by 14 bases, with 19 bases left in between. In DNA, the CDR3 is TGTGCCAGCAGCGAGAGATTACAGCCGTGGGCCCTCCACTTT. Its translation is CASSERLQPWALHF.

About this clone itself: Other nucleotide sequences from this sample produce the same CDR3. This chain uses TRBV19 with TRBJ2-1, with 15 bases that match TRBD2. V was clipped by 4 bases and J by 6 bases; unmatched bases: 1. This CDR3 region has 15 residues. Germline CDR1 LNHDA, CDR2 SQIVND (reference sequence). The CDR3 coding sequence is TGTGCCAGTAGTACGGGACTAGCGGGAGGCAATGAGCAGTTCTTC. It specifies CASSTGLAGGNEQFF.

The gene calls are TRBV5-1 and TRBJ2-3; D is perhaps TRBD1 or TRBD2 (5 bases each). CDR1 and CDR2 (germline): SGHRS, YFSETQ. V lost 5 bases and J 2 bases, leaving 15 bases between the germline ends. This CDR3 comprises 15 residues. In DNA, the CDR3 is TGCGCCAGCAGGGTTCCGGGGCGAAACACAGATACGCAGTATTTT. It translates to CASRVPGRNTDTQYF.

This chain joins TRBV4-1 and TRBJ1-1, with 8 bases that match TRBD1. Unmatched junction bases numbered 9, after V lost 3 bases and J lost 9 bases. The CDR3 sequence is 14 residues long. CDR1 MGHRA and CDR2 YSYEKL come from the germline V gene. This CDR3 reads CASSHLYRDRQAFF. The CDR3 nucleotides read TGCGCCAGCAGCCATCTTTACCGGGACAGGCAAGCTTTCTTT.

As regards this clone: The sample carries other DNA sequences with the same CDR3. V usage is TRBV30 and J usage is TRBJ1-2, with D unresolved. The CDR3 consists of 13 residues. The V and J ends lost 0 bases and 2 bases respectively, with 7 bases between them. Germline V gives CDR1 GTSNPN, CDR2 SVGIG (reference sequence). The chain's CDR3 is CAWSVGRNYGYTF. CDR3 DNA sequence: TGTGCCTGGAGTGTAGGTCGGAACTATGGCTACACCTTC.

The chain couples TRBV6-5 to TRBJ1-6, with D possibly TRBD1 on 5 matching bases. The CDR3 loop spans 15 amino acids. The ends were cut back, 5 bases at V and 9 bases at J, with 17 bases in the middle. Looked up from germline, CDR1 is MNHEY and CDR2 is SVGAGI. The CDR3 reads CASSDWTLKGSPLHF. The DNA of the CDR3 is TGTGCCAGCAGTGACTGGACACTCAAGGGTTCACCCCTCCACTTT.

V gene TRBV4-2 combines with J gene TRBJ2-1; 8 nucleotides line up with TRBD1. This CDR3 has 15 residues. J was trimmed by 7 bases and V by 5 bases; bases with no gene match: 10. The germline CDR1 and CDR2 sequences are LGHNA and YNFKEQ. CDR3 residues: CASSRRTGSRNEQFF. The DNA for the CDR3 is TGTGCCAGCAGCAGACGGACAGGGTCCCGGAATGAGCAGTTCTTC.

V gene TRBV28 combines with J gene TRBJ2-6; possible D gene TRBD1, 6 bases. The CDR3 totals 15 residues. Germline assignment: CDR1 MDHEN and CDR2 SYDVKM. V lost 6 bases, J lost 1 base, and 10 bases lay in between. The CDR3 nucleotides are TGTGCCAGCAGACAAACAGGGTCTGGGGCCAACGTCCTGACTTTC. It yields the protein CASRQTGSGANVLTF.

This rearrangement joins TRBV6-5 to TRBJ2-7; the match to TRBD1 covers 12 bases. The germline CDR1 and CDR2 sequences are MNHEY and SVGAGI. The J segment lost 6 bases and the V segment lost 6 bases, leaving 9 bases of the junction unmatched. This CDR3 contains 15 residues. CDR3: CASSRGQGAYSEQYF. In DNA form, the CDR3 reads TGTGCCAGCAGCCGGGGACAGGGGGCCTATAGCGAGCAGTACTTC.

V is TRBV18 and J is TRBJ1-3; D is perhaps TRBD1 (6 bases). The germline V and J ends were trimmed by 5 bases and 0 bases, with 20 bases remaining between them. This CDR3 has 18 amino acids. The germline V gene has CDR1 KGHSH and CDR2 LQKENI. CDR3 nucleotide sequence: TGTGCCAGCTCAGAGTTCAGTGGGGGCTTGAGCTCTGGAAACACCATATATTTT. Translated: CASSEFSGGLSSGNTIYF.

The chain combines TRBV5-4 with TRBJ1-2; perhaps TRBD1 as D (6 bases). The CDR3 consists of 15 residues. V gave up 4 bases and J gave up 8 bases, with 21 bases separating them. Germline assignment: CDR1 SGHNT and CDR2 YYREEE (reference sequence). CDR3 region: CASSKPTGQTLGYTF. In DNA form, the CDR3 reads TGTGCCAGCAGCAAGCCGACGGGACAAACACTCGGCTACACCTTC.

The V call is TRBV5-1, the J call TRBJ1-1; D is perhaps TRBD1 (6 bases). Trimming removed 7 bases from V and 1 base from J, with 11 bases in between. This CDR3 is 13 amino acids long. CDR1 is SGHRS and CDR2 is YFSETQ in the germline V gene. CDR3 in amino acids: CASYLTGNTEAFF. CDR3 coding DNA: TGCGCCAGCTACTTGACAGGGAACACTGAAGCTTTCTTT.

This clone was counted a single time. V usage is TRBV19 and J usage is TRBJ2-7; the D gene is possibly TRBD1 (5 bases). The germline CDR1 and CDR2 sequences are LNHDA and SQIVND (reference sequence). The germline V and J ends were trimmed by 5 bases and 2 bases, with 10 bases remaining between them. The length of the CDR3 is 13 residues. CDR3 region: CASSFDSTYEQYF. The CDR3 nucleotides read TGTGCCAGTAGTTTCGACAGTACCTACGAGCAGTACTTC.

The genes are TRBV10-2 and TRBJ2-1; no clear D. CDR1 is WSHSY, CDR2 SAAADI, per germline. This CDR3 contains 13 residues. Deletions cut 7 bases from V and 4 bases from J, with 11 bases between. The CDR3 region has the DNA TGCGCCAGCAAAACGATTCGGTACAATGAGCAGTTCTTC. Translation: CASKTIRYNEQFF.

With regard to this clone: This sample includes further DNA sequences coding for the same CDR3. The V call is TRBV19, the J call TRBJ2-5, with D perhaps TRBD2 (5 bases). V lost 0 bases to trimming and J lost 5 bases, with 7 bases between them. CDR1 LNHDA and CDR2 SQIVND come from the germline V gene (reference sequence). The CDR3 has 13 residues. The CDR3 DNA is TGTGCCAGTAGTATAGATCGAGGGGAGACCCAGTACTTC. Encoded protein: CASSIDRGETQYF.

This clone was seen only once. J is TRBJ1-5 and V is TRBV28, with 8 bases fitting TRBD1. V lost 3 bases and J lost 3; bases outside the gene matches: 7. Germline V CDR1 and CDR2: MDHEN, SYDVKM. There are 16 residues in the CDR3. The chain's CDR3 is CASSFPMDRANQPQHF. The CDR3 nucleotides read TGTGCCAGCAGTTTTCCCATGGACAGGGCCAATCAGCCCCAGCATTTT.

The chain couples TRBV19 to TRBJ1-1; weak D call: TRBD1 (6 bases). Germline V CDR1 and CDR2: LNHDA, SQIVND (reference sequence). The CDR3 loop spans 15 amino acids. Trimming shortened V by 8 bases and J by 1 base, and 17 bases separated the two germline ends. CDR3 amino acids: CASSQSRGGNTEAFF. Written as DNA, the CDR3 is TGTGCCAGTTCCCAGTCAAGGGGGGGGAACACTGAAGCTTTCTTT.

The rearrangement uses TRBV10-3 and TRBJ2-7; D gene unclear. The CDR3 is 15 amino acids. Trimming cost V 2 bases and J 0 bases, with 11 bases left between them. CDR1 and CDR2 from the germline V gene are ENHRY and SYGVKD. CDR3 sequence: CAISELVASSYEQYF. CDR3 nucleotides: TGTGCCATCAGTGAGCTTGTAGCTAGCTCCTACGAGCAGTACTTC.

As concerns this clone: Other DNA sequences in this specimen translate into the identical CDR3. The V call is TRBV29-1, the J call TRBJ2-7; 9 bases align to TRBD1. The CDR3 spans 12 residues. V lost 6 bases, J lost 3 bases, and 3 bases stayed unmatched. Germline-derived CDR1 and CDR2 are SQVTM and ANQGSEA. The CDR3 DNA reads TGCAGCGTCGCGGGACAGGGCTACGAGCAGTACTTC. It yields the protein CSVAGQGYEQYF.

This sequence joins TRBV7-3 and TRBJ2-5, with unresolved D. V lost 3 bases and J lost 5, with 10 bases in between. Germline CDR1 SGHTA, CDR2 FQGTGA. The length of the CDR3 is 13 residues. The CDR3 DNA is TGTGCCAGCAGCTTCGCTGCCGGGGAGACCCAGTACTTC. This gives the protein CASSFAAGETQYF.